The clone carrying this T cell receptor beta chain was picked up many times. The data were obtained in a study of regulatory T cells in long-lasting Graves disease. The overall study: Freshly diagnosed Graves' patients had used antithyroid drugs for under 3 months.

Libraries of TCR beta came from iRepertoire HTBI primers plus Arm-PCR of CDR3 regions. In the authors' workflow: Taken together, the samples had 62 TRBV and 15 or so TRBJ segments identified. TCRdb reanalysed the multiplex PCR reads using MiXCR and keeps one entry per CDR3 protein. These V and J calls are TCRdb output, not the study's own analysis. Of roughly 420,000 distinct CDR3 sequences listed, around 15% are singletons. Time point in this sample: newly diagnosed GD, antithyroid drugs for less than 3 months. TCR sequences were obtained from RNA taken from PBMCs. The CDR3 totals 15 residues. Germline V CDR1 and CDR2: MNHNS, SASEGT. Trimming at V came to 1 base and at J to 4 bases, leaving 3 bases not matched to a gene. Separately, the same data were catalogued under a study of T cells in Graves' hyperthyroidism and ophthalmopathy. That study reports: Those with hyperthyroidism were 18 to 65 years old, newly diagnosed, and ill for under 2 months. With a median lead of roughly 6.8 months before onset, the model predicted ophthalmopathy.

This sequence joins TRBV6-1 and TRBJ2-7, with TRBD2 matching over 11 bases. The input for sequencing was peripheral blood mononuclear cells (PBMCs), taken at new diagnosis, from a patient treated with antithyroid drugs. The TCR originated in a woman between 45 and 60 years old with Graves disease. The CDR3, as DNA: TGTGCCAGCAGTGAAGTCCTAGCGGGAGGTTACGAGCAGTACTTC. Protein: CASSEVLAGGYEQYF.